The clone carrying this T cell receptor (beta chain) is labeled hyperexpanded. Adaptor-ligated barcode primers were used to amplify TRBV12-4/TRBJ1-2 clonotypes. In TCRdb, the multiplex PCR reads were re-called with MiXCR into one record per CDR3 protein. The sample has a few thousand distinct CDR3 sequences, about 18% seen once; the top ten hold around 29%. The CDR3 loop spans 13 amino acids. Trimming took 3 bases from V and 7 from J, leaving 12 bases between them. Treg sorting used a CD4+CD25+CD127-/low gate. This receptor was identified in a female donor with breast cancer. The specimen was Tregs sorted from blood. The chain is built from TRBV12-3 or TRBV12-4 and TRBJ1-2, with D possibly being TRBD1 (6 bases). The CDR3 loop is CASSLYREGGYTF. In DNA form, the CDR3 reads TGTGCCAGCAGTTTGTACAGGGAGGGTGGCTACACCTTC.